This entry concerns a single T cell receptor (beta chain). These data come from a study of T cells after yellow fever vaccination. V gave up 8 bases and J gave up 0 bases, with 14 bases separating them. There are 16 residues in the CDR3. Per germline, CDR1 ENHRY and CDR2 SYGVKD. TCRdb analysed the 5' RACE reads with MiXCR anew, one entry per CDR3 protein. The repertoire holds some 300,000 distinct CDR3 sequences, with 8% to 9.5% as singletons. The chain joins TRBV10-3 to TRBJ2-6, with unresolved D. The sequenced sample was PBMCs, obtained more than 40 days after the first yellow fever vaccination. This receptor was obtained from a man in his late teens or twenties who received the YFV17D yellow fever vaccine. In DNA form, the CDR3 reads TGTGCCATCTCCCCAGGTTTCGCCTCTGGGGCCAACGTCCTGACTTTC. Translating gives CAISPGFASGANVLTF.